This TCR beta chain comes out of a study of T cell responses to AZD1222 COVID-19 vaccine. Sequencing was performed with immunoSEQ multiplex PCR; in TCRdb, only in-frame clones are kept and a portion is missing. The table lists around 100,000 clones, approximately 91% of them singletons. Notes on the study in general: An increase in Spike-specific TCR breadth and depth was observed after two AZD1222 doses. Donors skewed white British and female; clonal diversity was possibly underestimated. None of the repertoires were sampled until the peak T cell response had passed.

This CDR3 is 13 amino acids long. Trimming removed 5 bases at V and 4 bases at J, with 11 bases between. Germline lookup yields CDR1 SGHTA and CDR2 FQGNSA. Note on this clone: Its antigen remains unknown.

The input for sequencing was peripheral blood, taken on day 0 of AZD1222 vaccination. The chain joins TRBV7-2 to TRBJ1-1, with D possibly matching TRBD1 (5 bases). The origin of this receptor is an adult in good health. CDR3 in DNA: TGTGCCAGCAGCCCCGCGGGGGGCACTGAAGCTTTCTTT. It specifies CASSPAGGTEAFF. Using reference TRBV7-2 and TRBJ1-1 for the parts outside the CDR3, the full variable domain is GAGVSQSPSNKVTEKGKDVELRCDPISGHTALYWYRQSLGQGLEFLIYFQGNSAPDKSGLPSDRFSAERTGGSVSTLTIQRTQQEDSAVYLCASSPAGGTEAFFGQGTRLTVV.